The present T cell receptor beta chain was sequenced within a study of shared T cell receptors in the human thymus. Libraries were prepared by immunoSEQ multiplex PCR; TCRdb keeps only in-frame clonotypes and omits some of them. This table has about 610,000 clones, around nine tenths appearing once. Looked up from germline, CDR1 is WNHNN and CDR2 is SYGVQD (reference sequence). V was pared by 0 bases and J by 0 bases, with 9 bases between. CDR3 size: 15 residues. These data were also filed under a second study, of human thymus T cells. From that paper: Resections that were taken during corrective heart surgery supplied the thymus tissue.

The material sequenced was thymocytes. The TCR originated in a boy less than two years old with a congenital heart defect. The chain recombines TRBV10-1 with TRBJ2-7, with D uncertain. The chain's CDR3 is CASSESARTSYEQYF. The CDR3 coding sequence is TGCGCCAGCAGTGAGTCGGCCAGAACCTCCTACGAGCAGTACTTC.